This TCR beta chain originates from a study of blood T cell repertoires in COVID-19. On the study more broadly: Acute and convalescent COVID-19 samples came from the United States, Italy and Spain. From T cells, B-cell-depleted T cells, or PBMCs came the material, which was cDNA or gDNA.

The germline gives CDR1 LGHNT, CDR2 FRNRAP. The CDR3 covers 14 residues. V was clipped by 5 bases and J by 11 bases; unmatched bases: 13. In the original processing: From reference gene primer amplification, estimates of nucleated cell counts were derived. This table comes from immunoSEQ multiplex PCR, and its TCRdb copy is limited to in-frame clones, with some not included. V and J calls and clone size come straight from that table; D and trimming were deduced from the DNA. The sample has over 250,000 clones; 80% to 90% are singletons. The sequencing sample was made of peripheral blood. The TCR sequence derives from a woman in her 70s with acute or convalescent COVID-19. The V and J genes are TRBV12-5 and TRBJ2-3; 7 bases fit TRBD1. The CDR3, as DNA: TGTGCTAGTGGTCACTCAGACAGGGCTTGGAGGCAGTATTTT. Protein sequence: CASGHSDRAWRQYF.